This T cell receptor beta chain appears in the sequencing data of a study of Graves' ophthalmopathy and Graves' hyperthyroidism. Study findings and constraints: The model predicted ophthalmopathy progression with roughly 70% sensitivity and less than 80% specificity. Most clonotypes expanded in thyroid above 0.001 frequency were present in blood too.

Amplification targeted the TCR beta CDR3 regions, with RNA transcripts as the source material. An initial RT-PCR round employing HTBI primers preceded a second-round multiplex PCR. TCRdb fed the multiplex PCR reads into MiXCR, producing one record per CDR3 protein. The top ten hold approximately 12% of the sample, which has over a million distinct CDR3 sequences, about two fifths seen once. Enrollment excluded any patients with other autoimmune diseases, uncontrolled infections, pregnancy or lactation. Symptoms, serum thyroxine and TRAb, thyroid ultrasound, and orbital computed tomography formed the diagnostic basis. This clonotype was detected ten times or more. Its antigen is not identified. V was pared by 0 bases and J by 3 bases, with 6 bases between. There are 14 residues in the CDR3. Germline V CDR1 and CDR2: LNHDA, SQIVND (reference sequence).

The V gene is TRBV19, the J gene TRBJ1-5; D unclear. The sequenced sample was peripheral blood or thyroid tissue (not recorded which). The clonotype was recovered from an adult man with Graves' hyperthyroidism. This chain's CDR3 is CASSIDSANQPQHF. CDR3 nucleotide sequence: TGTGCCAGTAGTATAGATTCGGCCAATCAGCCCCAGCATTTT.